What follows are 17 T cell receptor beta chains derived from one specimen sequenced in a study of low-dose radiotherapy and immunotherapy resistance in tumors. Priming of first-strand cDNA relied on TRAV- and TRBV-specific primers (covering alpha and beta chains). The TCRs were subjected to amplification over 20 PCR cycles employing a constant-region primer in conjunction with a V-primer adapter. TCRdb called the reads again in MiXCR, with one record for every CDR3 protein. This table holds about 82,000 distinct CDR3 sequences, approximately 19% found once. The time point denotes: before trial treatment. This material consisted of PBMCs, taken before treatment. Receptors were obtained from a male donor with prostate cancer.

This clonotype was observed many times. This sequence joins TRBV7-8 and TRBJ2-5; D gene uncertain. The V gene lost 8 bases and the J gene lost 1 base, with 5 bases spanning the gap. CDR3 size: 11 residues. From germline, CDR1 is SGHVS and CDR2 FQNEAQ. Here the CDR3 reads CASGRQETQYF. CDR3 nucleotide sequence: TGTGCCAGCGGGCGCCAAGAGACCCAGTACTTC.

This clonotype was observed many times. V is TRBV7-6 and J is TRBJ1-2, with D possibly being TRBD1 (6 bases). This CDR3 contains 14 residues. Germline-derived CDR1 and CDR2 are SGHVS and FNYEAQ. V dropped 5 bases and J dropped 8 bases, with 18 bases sitting between them. CDR3 nucleotide sequence: TGTGCCAGCAGCCGGTCGGATGGGGGCGACGGCTACACCTTC. Its protein product is CASSRSDGGDGYTF.

This clonotype has a single count. CDR3 coding DNA: TGCGCCAGCAGCTTTGACGGCGGGACATACGAGCAGTACTTC. It specifies CASSFDGGTYEQYF. The chain has TRBV5-1 and TRBJ2-7; D may be TRBD1 or TRBD2 (6 bases each). The germline V gene encodes CDR1 SGHRS and CDR2 YFSETQ. The CDR3 extends over 14 amino acids. The V and J ends lost 2 bases and 4 bases respectively, with 13 bases between them.

In this sample, this clonotype turned up many times. The J gene is TRBJ2-6, the V gene TRBV6-5; 7 bases map to TRBD1. The CDR3 consists of 15 residues. V trimming: 6 bases; J trimming: 0 bases; junction bases outside the gene matches: 2. Germline V gene sequence: CDR1 MNHEY, CDR2 SVGAGI. The chain's CDR3 is CASSDRDSGANVLTF. The DNA for the CDR3 is TGTGCCAGCAGCGACAGGGACTCTGGGGCCAACGTCCTGACTTTC.

This clonotype has just one count. The V call is TRBV6-2 or TRBV6-3, the J call TRBJ2-3; a possible D gene is TRBD2 (7 bases). V dropped 6 bases and J dropped 4 bases, with 17 bases sitting between them. CDR1 MNHEY and CDR2 SVGEGT come from the germline V gene. This CDR3 is 15 amino acids long. In DNA, the CDR3 is TGTGCCAGCAGCTTAGAGGGGGGGGCAGCAGATACGCAGTATTTT. This gives the protein CASSLEGGAADTQYF.

This clonotype was seen many times. V usage is TRBV14 and J usage is TRBJ1-3; no reliable D call. The CDR3 spans 16 residues. Germline CDR1 and CDR2: SGHDN and FVKESK. Between the trimmed V and J ends, which lost 1 base and 0 bases, there was a span of 10 bases. As DNA, the CDR3 is TGTGCCAGCAGCCAAGGATACCCGAACTCTGGAAACACCATATATTTT. Amino acids: CASSQGYPNSGNTIYF.

This chain links TRBV11-2 with TRBJ2-7; TRBD2 aligns across 16 bases. The CDR3 runs to 15 residues. V trimming: 6 bases; J trimming: 6 bases; junction bases outside the gene matches: 5. The germline V gene has CDR1 SGHAT and CDR2 FQNNGV. The CDR3 region has the DNA TGTGCCAGCAGGGGACTAGCGGGGGGGCGACCCGAGCAGTACTTC. The encoded protein is CASRGLAGGRPEQYF.

This clonotype was counted at least ten times. V gene TRBV24-1 combines with J gene TRBJ2-3; 7 nucleotides line up with TRBD1. This CDR3 is 19 amino acids long. Germline-derived CDR1 and CDR2 are KGHDR and SFDVKD. The V gene end was trimmed by 0 bases and the J gene end by 3 bases; junction bases not matched to a gene: 14. In DNA form, the CDR3 reads TGTGCCACCAGTGATTTGCTCTGTGCTCCTAGGACAGGAACAGATACGCAGTATTTT. It encodes CATSDLLCAPRTGTDTQYF.

This clonotype was counted many times. The chain has TRBV29-1 and TRBJ1-1; D is possibly TRBD1 (6 bases). V lost 3 bases, J lost 1 base, and 12 bases lay in between. Germline CDR1 and CDR2: SQVTM and ANQGSEA. The CDR3 is 14 amino acids. CDR3 residues: CSVERGGKNTEAFF. As DNA, the CDR3 is TGCAGCGTTGAGAGGGGGGGGAAGAACACTGAAGCTTTCTTT.

This clonotype showed up many times. CDR3 nucleotide sequence: TGTGCCAGCAGCCATTGGGGGGGGGTAAGATACAATGAGCAGTTCTTC. This gives the protein CASSHWGGVRYNEQFF. J is TRBJ2-1 and V is TRBV14, with TRBD2 matching 7 bases. Germline V gene sequence: CDR1 SGHDN, CDR2 FVKESK. The length of the CDR3 is 16 residues. The J segment lost 4 bases and the V segment lost 3 bases, leaving 9 bases of the junction unmatched. Based on the CDR3 plus reference TRBV14 and TRBJ2-1, the full variable domain is EAGVTQFPSHSVIEKGQTVTLRCDPISGHDNLYWYRRVMGKEIKFLLHFVKESKQDESGMPNNRFLAERTGGTYSTLKVQPAELEDSGVYFCASSHWGGVRYNEQFFGPGTRLTVL.

With respect to this clonotype: A much larger clonotype is one base distant, so this may be a read error. V gene TRBV27 combines with J gene TRBJ2-7; TRBD2 might be the D (5 bases). The CDR3 contains 14 residues. Germline CDR1 and CDR2: MNHEY and SMNVEV (reference sequence). This chain's CDR3 is CAGSTDVGVREQYF. The CDR3 DNA is TGTGCCGGCAGTACGGACGTGGGAGTGCGTGAGCAGTACTTC.

There are many counts of this clonotype. The genes are TRBV5-1 and TRBJ2-5, with D possibly matching TRBD1 (5 bases). Between the trimmed V and J ends, which lost 4 bases and 1 base, there was a span of 14 bases. The germline V gene encodes CDR1 SGHRS and CDR2 YFSETQ. The CDR3 length is 15 residues. The CDR3 nucleotides read TGCGCCAGCAGCCTGGGCAGGGCAATCCAAGAGACCCAGTACTTC. The encoded protein is CASSLGRAIQETQYF. Supplemented by reference TRBV5-1 and TRBJ2-5, the full variable domain reads KAGVTQTPRYLIKTRGQQVTLSCSPISGHRSVSWYQQTPGQGLQFLFEYFSETQRNKGNFPGRFSGRQFSNSRSEMNVSTLELGDSALYLCASSLGRAIQETQYFGPGTRLLVL.

This clonotype was observed once. This may stem from a read error, because a much larger clone lies one nucleotide away. The chain carries TRBV7-2 and TRBJ2-1; 9 positions match TRBD1. V was clipped by 5 bases and J by 10 bases; unmatched bases: 6. This CDR3 is built from 13 residues. Germline CDR1 reads SGHTA; CDR2 reads FQGNSA. The CDR3 region is CASSRDRVHEQFF. DNA of the CDR3: TGTGCCAGCAGCAGGGACAGGGTCCACGAGCAGTTCTTC.

This clonotype was observed many times. The chain is built from TRBV13 and TRBJ2-7; unclear D gene. Trimming took off 5 bases at V and 0 bases at J, with 2 bases between the two ends. The V gene's germline CDR1 is PRHDT and CDR2 FYEKMQ (reference sequence). The CDR3 totals 11 residues. CDR3: CASSISYEQYF. The CDR3 nucleotides are TGTGCCAGCAGCATCTCCTACGAGCAGTACTTC. Complete variable domain (other parts from reference TRBV13 and TRBJ2-7): AAGVIQSPRHLIKEKRETATLKCYPIPRHDTVYWYQQGPGQDPQFLISFYEKMQSDKGSIPDRFSAQQFSDYHSELNMSSLELGDSALYFCASSISYEQYFGPGTRLTVT.

This clonotype was detected many times. The rearrangement joins TRBV10-3 to TRBJ1-4; 8 bases line up with TRBD1. Trimming cost V 6 bases and J 1 base; bases outside gene matches: 10. Germline loops: CDR1 ENHRY, CDR2 SYGVKD. The CDR3 has 17 amino acids. This CDR3 reads CAIRPGGMNLTNEKLFF. The DNA for the CDR3 is TGTGCCATCAGGCCAGGGGGCATGAACTTAACTAATGAAAAACTGTTTTTT.

This clonotype was counted ten times or more. The genes are TRBV19 and TRBJ1-2; weak D call: TRBD1 (6 bases). V gave up 7 bases and J gave up 7 bases, with 13 bases separating them. There are 12 residues in the CDR3. Per the germline V gene, CDR1 is LNHDA and CDR2 is SQIVND (reference sequence). In DNA, the CDR3 is TGTGCCAGTAACAACAGGGATCCTGGCTACACCTTC. Its protein is CASNNRDPGYTF.

This clonotype occurred many times. The chain couples TRBV3-1 to TRBJ2-7; D uncertain. CDR3 length: 14 amino acids. The germline gives CDR1 LGHDT, CDR2 YNNKEL (reference sequence). Between the trimmed V and J ends, which lost 2 bases and 3 bases, there was a span of 11 bases. The CDR3 coding sequence is TGTGCCAGCAGCCAAACAAGCAGGATCTACGAGCAGTACTTC. It translates to CASSQTSRIYEQYF.